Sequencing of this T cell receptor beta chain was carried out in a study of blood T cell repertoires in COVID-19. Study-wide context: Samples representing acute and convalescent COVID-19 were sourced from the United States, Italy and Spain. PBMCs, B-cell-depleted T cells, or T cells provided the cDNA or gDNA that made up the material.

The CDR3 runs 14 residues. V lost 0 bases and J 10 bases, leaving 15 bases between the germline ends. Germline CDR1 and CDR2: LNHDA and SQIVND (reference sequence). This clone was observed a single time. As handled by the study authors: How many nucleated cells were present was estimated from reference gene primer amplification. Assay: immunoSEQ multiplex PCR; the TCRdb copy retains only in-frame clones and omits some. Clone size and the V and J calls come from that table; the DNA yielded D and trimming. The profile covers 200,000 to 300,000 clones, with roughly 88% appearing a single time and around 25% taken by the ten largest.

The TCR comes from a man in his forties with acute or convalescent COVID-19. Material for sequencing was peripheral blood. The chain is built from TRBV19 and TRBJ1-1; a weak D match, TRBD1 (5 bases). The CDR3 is CASSIDLFGAVAFF. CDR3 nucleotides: TGTGCCAGTAGTATAGATCTGTTTGGGGCAGTAGCTTTCTTT.